One sample yielded the 31 T cell receptor beta chains listed below, sequenced in a study of shared clonotypes between healthy human individuals. Libraries were prepared by immunoSEQ multiplex PCR; TCRdb keeps only in-frame clonotypes and omits some of them. This table holds 2 million to 2.5 million clones, 90% to 96% found once. The sequenced material came from naive CD4+ T cells sorted from blood. The sample's subset: CD45RA+ positively selected. The receptors were gathered from a man between 18 and 35 years old in good health.

The chain recombines TRBV30 with TRBJ2-2; 13 bases map to TRBD2. Germline V gives CDR1 GTSNPN, CDR2 SVGIG (reference sequence). Unmatched junction bases numbered 7, after V lost 0 bases and J lost 6 bases. This CDR3 has 17 amino acids. CDR3 in DNA: TGTGCCTGGAGTGTTTTCCGGACTAGCGGGGGCTCCGGGGAGCTGTTTTTT. Translating it yields CAWSVFRTSGGSGELFF.

V gene TRBV30 combines with J gene TRBJ2-7; 7 bases line up with TRBD2. CDR3 length: 15 residues. After removal of 4 bases from V and 3 bases from J, the junction contained 12 bases not matched to a gene. From germline, CDR1 is GTSNPN and CDR2 SVGIG (reference sequence). CDR3 sequence: CAWIGGSGWGYEQYF. The CDR3 region has the DNA TGTGCCTGGATAGGTGGTAGCGGGTGGGGCTACGAGCAGTACTTC.

The chain uses TRBV19 and TRBJ1-6; tentative D call: TRBD1 (6 bases). CDR1 is LNHDA, CDR2 SQIVND, per germline (reference sequence). This CDR3 is 19 amino acids long. Trimming took off 3 bases at V and 1 base at J, with 19 bases between the two ends. For the CDR3, the DNA is TGTGCCAGTAGTATGGGCGACGGAGGGGGGGCTTCCTATAATTCACCCCTCCACTTT. Encoded protein: CASSMGDGGGASYNSPLHF.

About this clone: This same CDR3 is encoded by further DNA sequences in the sample. The chain carries TRBV6-6 and TRBJ1-1; D might be TRBD1 (6 bases). Trimming pared 0 bases from V and 4 bases from J, leaving 6 bases between. CDR3 length: 13 amino acids. CDR1 MNHNY and CDR2 SVGAGI come from the germline V gene (reference sequence). CDR3 protein: CASSYSGGTEAFF. In DNA form, the CDR3 reads TGTGCCAGCAGTTACTCAGGGGGCACTGAAGCTTTCTTT.

The rearrangement links TRBV29-1 to TRBJ2-1; possibly TRBD2 for D (6 bases). CDR1 is SQVTM, CDR2 ANQGSEA, per germline. Trimming cost V 7 bases and J 10 bases, with 20 bases left between them. There are 13 residues in the CDR3. CDR3 amino acids: CSAEGGFGQEQFF. CDR3 nucleotide sequence: TGCAGCGCCGAAGGAGGGTTTGGGCAAGAGCAGTTCTTC.

This chain joins TRBV7-8 and TRBJ1-5; D ambiguous. The V end lost 2 bases, the J end lost 0 bases, and 8 bases lay between the germline ends. CDR3 length equals 15 residues. Germline V gives CDR1 SGHVS, CDR2 FQNEAQ. The CDR3 region has the DNA TGTGCCAGCAGCTTAATGGGGAATAGCAATCAGCCCCAGCATTTT. The encoded protein is CASSLMGNSNQPQHF. The full variable domain, with the rest looked up from reference TRBV7-8 and TRBJ1-5, is GAGVSQSPRYKVAKRGQDVALRCDPISGHVSLFWYQQALGQGPEFLTYFQNEAQLDKSGLPSDRFFAERPEGSVSTLKIQRTQQEDSAVYLCASSLMGNSNQPQHFGDGTRLSIL.

This clone occurred once. V and J are TRBV5-5 and TRBJ1-4; possible D gene TRBD1, 5 bases. The V gene's germline CDR1 is SGHKS and CDR2 YYEKEE (reference sequence). Deletions cut 0 bases from V and 5 bases from J, with 17 bases between. The CDR3 is made up of 17 amino acids. CDR3 loop: CASSLVGPLAGNEKLFF. The CDR3 DNA follows: TGTGCCAGCAGCTTGGTAGGGCCACTGGCAGGGAATGAAAAACTGTTTTTT.

The chain is built from TRBV7-2 and TRBJ2-5, with D possibly being TRBD1 (5 bases). The V and J ends lost 1 base and 1 base respectively, with 13 bases between them. Looked up from germline, CDR1 is SGHTA and CDR2 is FQGNSA. This CDR3 region has 16 residues. The DNA of the CDR3 is TGTGCCAGCAGCTTAGGGGGCCTCCAAGCCCAAGAGACCCAGTACTTC. Translation: CASSLGGLQAQETQYF. The entire variable domain, with the rest obtained from reference TRBV7-2 and TRBJ2-5, is as follows: GAGVSQSPSNKVTEKGKDVELRCDPISGHTALYWYRQSLGQGLEFLIYFQGNSAPDKSGLPSDRFSAERTGGSVSTLTIQRTQQEDSAVYLCASSLGGLQAQETQYFGPGTRLLVL.

This rearrangement joins TRBV7-2 to TRBJ1-1, with 9 bases lining up with TRBD1. CDR3 length equals 14 residues. The germline gives CDR1 SGHTA, CDR2 FQGNSA. The junction had 6 bases not matched to a gene; V was cut back by 5 bases and J by 5 bases. The DNA of the CDR3 is TGTGCCAGCAGCGTACAGGGGGCATCGACTGAAGCTTTCTTT. Protein: CASSVQGASTEAFF.

V usage is TRBV19 and J usage is TRBJ2-1, with D unclear. Germline loops: CDR1 LNHDA, CDR2 SQIVND (reference sequence). Trimming pared 3 bases from V and 6 bases from J, leaving 18 bases between. This CDR3 contains 16 residues. In nucleotides, the CDR3 is TGTGCCAGTAGTATTAAGCTAGGGCTGGGGATCAATGAGCAGTTCTTC. This codes for CASSIKLGLGINEQFF.

The genes are TRBV11-2 and TRBJ2-1, with D tentatively TRBD1 (5 bases). V lost 5 bases, J lost 3 bases, and 14 bases lay in between. The CDR3 spans 15 residues. Germline CDR1 SGHAT, CDR2 FQNNGV. The CDR3 DNA is TGTGCCAGCAGCCTAACAGGATCCCACTACAATGAGCAGTTCTTC. Protein sequence: CASSLTGSHYNEQFF.

This clone appeared a few times. J is TRBJ1-5 and V is TRBV2; the D is unclear. CDR1 is SNHLY and CDR2 is FYNNEI in the germline V gene. This CDR3 region has 15 residues. V was trimmed by 3 bases and J by 2 bases, leaving 11 bases between them. The CDR3, as DNA: TGTGCCAGCAGTGAGCAGGCGCGGGGCAATCAGCCCCAGCATTTT. It encodes CASSEQARGNQPQHF.

This rearrangement joins TRBV6-5 to TRBJ2-7; 8 nucleotides align to TRBD1. Germline V CDR1 and CDR2: MNHEY, SVGAGI. The J segment lost 6 bases and the V segment lost 0 bases, leaving 7 bases of the junction unmatched. CDR3 length: 15 residues. In DNA form, the CDR3 reads TGTGCCAGCAGTTACTCCGGACAGGGTTTCAGCGAGCAGTACTTC. Translating gives CASSYSGQGFSEQYF.

This sequence joins TRBV30 and TRBJ2-5; 7 bases fit TRBD1. J was trimmed by 5 bases and V by 5 bases; bases with no gene match: 14. CDR1 GTSNPN and CDR2 SVGIG come from the germline V gene (reference sequence). There are 15 residues in the CDR3. The CDR3 DNA is TGTGCCTGGGGAACACAGGGGCTATCGGCTGAGACCCAGTACTTC. It yields the protein CAWGTQGLSAETQYF.

This sequence joins TRBV29-1 and TRBJ1-1, with D unclear. The CDR3 loop spans 11 amino acids. Trimming shortened V by 5 bases and J by 7 bases, and 11 bases separated the two germline ends. From germline, CDR1 is SQVTM and CDR2 ANQGSEA. The CDR3 DNA follows: TGCAGCGTTACTTCGAGCCTTGAAGCTTTCTTT. Translated: CSVTSSLEAFF.

The chain has TRBV5-1 and TRBJ2-7; TRBD2 is a possible D gene (6 bases). The germline gives CDR1 SGHRS, CDR2 YFSETQ. The CDR3 has 15 residues. The V and J ends lost 4 bases and 3 bases respectively, with 17 bases between them. The CDR3 DNA follows: TGCGCCAGCAGCATAGGGCGGACTACAGACTACGAGCAGTACTTC. It yields the protein CASSIGRTTDYEQYF.

V usage is TRBV10-2 and J usage is TRBJ2-5, with TRBD2 matching over 9 bases. Germline CDR1 is WSHSY and CDR2 is SAAADI. The CDR3 sequence is 14 residues long. Trimming cost V 4 bases and J 2 bases; bases outside gene matches: 2. CDR3 sequence: CASSATSGQETQYF. The CDR3 DNA sequence: TGCGCCAGCAGTGCTACTAGCGGGCAAGAGACCCAGTACTTC.

This clone has only a few counts. The V gene is TRBV9, the J gene TRBJ2-5; D unresolved. Trimming shortened V by 4 bases and J by 0 bases, and 13 bases separated the two germline ends. From germline, CDR1 is SGDLS and CDR2 YYNGEE. The CDR3 spans 15 residues. CDR3 residues: CASSSEWPDQETQYF. In nucleotides, the CDR3 is TGTGCCAGCAGCTCCGAATGGCCGGACCAAGAGACCCAGTACTTC.

The chain is built from TRBV7-3 and TRBJ1-1, with 7 nucleotides matching TRBD1. The CDR3 consists of 14 residues. CDR1 and CDR2 from the germline V gene are SGHTA and FQGTGA. The V gene end was trimmed by 4 bases and the J gene end by 6 bases; junction bases not matched to a gene: 8. The CDR3 DNA sequence: TGTGCCAGCAGCTGGAACAGGGGAGTGGCTGAAGCTTTCTTT. It translates to CASSWNRGVAEAFF.

CDR3 bases: TGTGCCAGCAGCATCCCGGGACTAGCCACCGGGGAGCTGTTTTTT. Translated: CASSIPGLATGELFF. The chain is built from TRBV7-9 and TRBJ2-2; 9 positions agree with TRBD2. Germline V CDR1 and CDR2: SEHNR, FQNEAQ (reference sequence). This CDR3 has 15 amino acids. The junction had 5 bases not matched to a gene; V was cut back by 5 bases and J by 4 bases.

As regards this clone: Other DNA sequences of this sample code for an identical CDR3. This rearrangement joins TRBV2 to TRBJ2-7, with a possible D match to TRBD2 (5 bases). CDR3 size: 12 residues. V was clipped by 6 bases and J by 0 bases, with 6 bases between them. CDR1 and CDR2 from the germline V gene are SNHLY and FYNNEI. The CDR3 DNA reads as TGTGCCAGCAGGGGGAGCTCCTACGAGCAGTACTTC. Translation gives CASRGSSYEQYF.

V gene TRBV10-3 combines with J gene TRBJ2-1; TRBD2 matches 14 bases. CDR1 ENHRY and CDR2 SYGVKD come from the germline V gene. The CDR3 is 17 residues long. Trimming took 10 bases from V and 4 from J; bases not matched to a gene: 12. The CDR3 DNA is TGTGCCACCGGACTAGCGGGAGGTATAGCAGGATACAATGAGCAGTTCTTC. The encoded protein is CATGLAGGIAGYNEQFF.

V gene TRBV7-2 combines with J gene TRBJ2-1; D call uncertain. CDR3 length equals 13 residues. The V end was cut by 1 base, the J end by 10 bases, with 11 bases between. Germline V gene lookup returns CDR1 SGHTA and CDR2 FQGNSA. CDR3: CASSLDGLGEQFF. Here the CDR3 DNA reads TGTGCCAGCAGCTTAGATGGCCTCGGGGAGCAGTTCTTC. The full variable domain, completed using reference TRBV7-2 and TRBJ2-1, is GAGVSQSPSNKVTEKGKDVELRCDPISGHTALYWYRQSLGQGLEFLIYFQGNSAPDKSGLPSDRFSAERTGGSVSTLTIQRTQQEDSAVYLCASSLDGLGEQFFGPGTRLTVL.

J is TRBJ2-3 and V is TRBV6-6, with 8 bases matching TRBD2. The germline gives CDR1 MNHNY, CDR2 SVGAGI (reference sequence). This CDR3 has 15 residues. Germline trimming cut 6 bases from V and 4 bases from J; bases unmatched to any gene: 9. The CDR3 bases are TGTGCCAGCAGAGAGGGACTAGTGGGGCCAGATACGCAGTATTTT. Amino acids: CASREGLVGPDTQYF.

The V gene is TRBV11-1, the J gene TRBJ1-1; possible D gene TRBD1, 5 bases. The CDR3 is 16 residues long. Deletions cut 3 bases from V and 1 base from J, with 15 bases between. The germline V gene has CDR1 SGHAT and CDR2 FQDESV (reference sequence). The CDR3 nucleotides read TGTGCCAGCAGCTTGTCAACCGGGACGGGGAACACTGAAGCTTTCTTT. Protein: CASSLSTGTGNTEAFF.

This chain connects TRBV9 to TRBJ2-7; tentative D call: TRBD1 (6 bases). The CDR3 is 14 residues long. The germline CDR1 and CDR2 sequences are SGDLS and YYNGEE. Deletions cut 0 bases from V and 3 bases from J, with 10 bases between. This CDR3 reads CASSVGDRFYEQYF. CDR3 coding DNA: TGTGCCAGCAGCGTAGGCGACAGGTTCTACGAGCAGTACTTC.

This clone was counted only a few times. Other DNA sequences in this sample translate to the same CDR3. The chain carries TRBV7-2 and TRBJ2-7; 8 bases match TRBD2. The ends lost 2 bases at V and 1 base at J; junction bases unmatched: 1. Germline CDR1 reads SGHTA; CDR2 reads FQGNSA. This CDR3 spans 14 amino acids. The CDR3 nucleotides are TGTGCCAGCAGCTTAACGGGGGGGTCCTACGAGCAGTACTTC. Translating it yields CASSLTGGSYEQYF.

This sequence joins TRBV30 and TRBJ2-1; 8 bases fit TRBD2. The ends lost 1 base at V and 7 bases at J; junction bases unmatched: 15. The CDR3 covers 17 residues. Germline V gene lookup returns CDR1 GTSNPN and CDR2 SVGIG (reference sequence). The CDR3 sequence is CAWSGGSGTRLFNEQFF. DNA for the CDR3: TGTGCCTGGAGTGGGGGTAGTGGGACTAGGTTATTTAATGAGCAGTTCTTC.

This chain links TRBV4-1 with TRBJ1-1; D ambiguous. The CDR3 is 16 amino acids. Trimming pared 0 bases from V and 0 bases from J, leaving 11 bases between. Germline loops: CDR1 MGHRA, CDR2 YSYEKL. The CDR3 nucleotides read TGCGCCAGCAGCCAAGATGCAGCAGGCATGAACACTGAAGCTTTCTTT. This encodes CASSQDAAGMNTEAFF.

The V gene is TRBV7-3, the J gene TRBJ1-1; TRBD1 is a possible D gene (5 bases). Between the trimmed V and J ends, which lost 1 base and 2 bases, there was a span of 11 bases. The CDR3 is made up of 15 amino acids. Germline CDR1 is SGHTA and CDR2 is FQGTGA. CDR3 amino acids: CASSLRGTGNTEAFF. CDR3 DNA: TGTGCCAGCAGCTTAAGAGGGACGGGAAACACTGAAGCTTTCTTT.

The chain combines TRBV7-9 with TRBJ2-5; 7 bases map to TRBD1. The trim removed 4 bases at V and 5 bases at J, leaving 10 bases unmatched. CDR1 SEHNR and CDR2 FQNEAQ come from the germline V gene (reference sequence). This CDR3 region has 15 residues. CDR3 region: CASSSGGQSGETQYF. The CDR3, as DNA: TGTGCCAGCAGCTCAGGGGGACAGTCGGGTGAGACCCAGTACTTC.